Listed here is a single T cell receptor beta chain. What it binds is not known. It was with 60 Vbeta and 13 Jbeta primers that the PCR ran. Sequenced by immunoSEQ multiplex PCR; TCRdb stores in-frame clones only, minus some. The repertoire holds under 130,000 clones, about 81% seen once, with roughly 1.3% in the top ten. Germline values: CDR1 MNHNS, CDR2 SASEGT. Trimming removed 7 bases from V and 4 bases from J; junction bases left unmatched: 7. The CDR3 sequence is 13 residues long. The sample is drawn from a study of cytomegalovirus exposure and HLA in healthy donors. Study-wide points: According to an earlier analysis, most TCR beta V segments yielded productive rearrangements about 90% or about 30% of the time. An assumption of roughly uniform sequencing depth across donors underlay the presence/absence analyses.

The rearrangement links TRBV6-1 to TRBJ2-7; TRBD2 agrees at 7 bases. The source of this sequence is a man younger than 45 in good health and CMV-seronegative. The specimen was PBMCs. CDR3 coding DNA: TGTGCCAGCACGAGCGGGGCTTTTTACGAGCAGTACTTC. Residues: CASTSGAFYEQYF.